A single T cell receptor beta chain is shown here with its context. The data derive from a study of T cell clones after liver transplantation. Turning to the study itself: Three of eight recipients were HCV-positive; others had non-autoimmune, non-viral indications. Blood was drawn pre-transplant, before withdrawal, and after full or failed withdrawal.

Assay: immunoSEQ multiplex PCR; the TCRdb copy retains only in-frame clones and omits some. The table includes thousands of clones, over 75% detected once. The ends were cut back, 6 bases at V and 0 bases at J, with 13 bases in the middle. CDR3 length: 15 amino acids. In germline, CDR1 is SGHNT, CDR2 YYREEE (reference sequence). The material was CD8+ T cells from blood, obtained before liver transplant. V usage is TRBV5-4 and J usage is TRBJ2-1; D ambiguous. The TCR originated in a human donor who received a liver transplant. CDR3 sequence reads: CASNSPGSSYNEQFF. In DNA, the CDR3 is TGTGCCAGCAACTCTCCCGGTAGCTCCTACAATGAGCAGTTCTTC. Using reference TRBV5-4 and TRBJ2-1 for the parts outside the CDR3, the full variable domain is ETGVTQSPTHLIKTRGQQVTLRCSSQSGHNTVSWYQQALGQGPQFIFQYYREEENGRGNFPPRFSGLQFPNYSSELNVNALELDDSALYLCASNSPGSSYNEQFFGPGTRLTVL.